What follows is one T cell receptor beta chain and its context. Germline-derived CDR1 and CDR2 are SGHRS and YFSETQ. The CDR3 covers 13 residues. Trimming pared 1 base from V and 2 bases from J, leaving 6 bases between. In the authors' methods: Nucleated cell counts were estimated from reference gene primer amplification. Here immunoSEQ multiplex PCR was the method, and the copy in TCRdb shows in-frame clones only, minus some. V and J calls and clone size follow that table, whereas D and trimming were derived from the DNA. The sample lists nearly 350,000 clones, around 82% occurring once. This specimen belongs to a study of blood T cell repertoires in COVID-19. Study as a whole: From T cells, B-cell-depleted T cells, or PBMCs came the material, which was cDNA or gDNA.

The sample consisted of peripheral blood. This sequence was found in a man under 40 with active or convalescent COVID-19. The chain joins TRBV5-1 to TRBJ1-2; no clear D gene. The DNA for the CDR3 is TGCGCCAGCAGCTTGTACAAGAACTATGGCTACACCTTC. This gives the protein CASSLYKNYGYTF.